The clone carrying this TCR beta chain has at least ten counts. This record comes from a study of neurological immune-mediated disorders. CDR1 and CDR2 (germline): SGHRS, YFSETQ. V dropped 0 bases and J dropped 0 bases, with 10 bases sitting between them. There are 15 residues in the CDR3. The cDNA was generated through 5'RACE incorporating 10-nucleotide random UMIs. In TCRdb, the 5' RACE reads were re-called with MiXCR into one record per CDR3 protein. The data show 70,000 to 90,000 distinct CDR3 sequences, 5.5% to 6.5% seen once. Time point meaning: longitudinal time-point 2. The chain couples TRBV5-1 to TRBJ2-7; D is unresolved. This TCR was recovered from a woman aged 60-75 years with multiple sclerosis. The sequenced sample was PBMCs. The chain's CDR3 is CASSLERDISYEQYF. CDR3 DNA sequence: TGCGCCAGCAGCTTGGAAAGAGACATCTCCTACGAGCAGTACTTC.